This TCR beta chain was found in a study of CD8 T cells in ankylosing spondylitis. Study outcomes and limitations: Significant enrichment of disease-linked clones was reported in matched ankylosing spondylitis synovial fluid. Within peripheral blood, clones linked to disease were CD8+ and relatively rare. For ankylosing spondylitis blood, a TCR beta motif of 7 or 8 highly homologous variants appeared characteristic.

Concerning this clonotype: What it recognizes is unknown.

Trimming took off 6 bases at V and 4 bases at J, with 7 bases between the two ends. CDR3 length: 13 residues. TCRdb used MiXCR to reprocess the 5' RACE reads, holding one entry per CDR3 protein. The sample includes about 360,000 distinct CDR3 sequences, roughly 15% of them seen just once. The chain couples TRBV12-3 or TRBV12-4 to TRBJ2-6, with D hard to call. The source of this sequence is a male donor with ankylosing spondylitis or in good health (not recorded which). The specimen sequenced was blood, either unsorted or a sorted T cell fraction (not recorded which). CDR3 region: CASSPLGANVLTF. The CDR3 coding sequence is TGTGCCAGCAGCCCACTCGGGGCCAACGTCCTGACTTTC.